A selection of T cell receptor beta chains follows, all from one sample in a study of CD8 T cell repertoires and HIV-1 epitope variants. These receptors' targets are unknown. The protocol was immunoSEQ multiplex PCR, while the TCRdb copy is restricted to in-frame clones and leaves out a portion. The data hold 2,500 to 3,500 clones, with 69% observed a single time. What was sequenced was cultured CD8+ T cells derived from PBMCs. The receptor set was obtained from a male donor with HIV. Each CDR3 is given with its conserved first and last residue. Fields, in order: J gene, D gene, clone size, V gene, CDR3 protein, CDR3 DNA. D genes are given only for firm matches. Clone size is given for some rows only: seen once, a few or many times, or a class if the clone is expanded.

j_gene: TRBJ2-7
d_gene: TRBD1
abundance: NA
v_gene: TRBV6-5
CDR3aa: CASSSSRTGAYEQYF
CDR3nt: TGTGCCAGCAGTTCGTCCCGGACAGGGGCCTACGAGCAGTACTTC

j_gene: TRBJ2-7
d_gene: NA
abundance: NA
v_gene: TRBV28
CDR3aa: CASSLIDRNLGQYF
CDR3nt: TGTGCCAGCAGTTTAATTGACCGCAACCTTGGGCAGTACTTC

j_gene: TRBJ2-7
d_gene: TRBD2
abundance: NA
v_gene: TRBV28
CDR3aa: CASSPEAGATYEQYF
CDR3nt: TGTGCCAGCAGCCCTGAAGCGGGAGCGACGTACGAGCAGTACTTC

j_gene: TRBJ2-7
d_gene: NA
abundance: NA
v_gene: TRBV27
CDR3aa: CASSPATYEQYF
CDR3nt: TGTGCCAGCAGCCCGGCAACATACGAGCAGTACTTC

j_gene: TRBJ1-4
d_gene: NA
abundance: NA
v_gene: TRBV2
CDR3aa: CASSRFPPGEKLFF
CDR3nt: TGTGCCAGCAGTCGCTTTCCGCCGGGGGAAAAACTGTTTTTT

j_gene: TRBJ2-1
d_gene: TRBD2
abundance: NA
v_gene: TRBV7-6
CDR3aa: CASSPLGGGEQFF
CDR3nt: TGTGCCAGCAGCCCCCTCGGGGGGGGTGAGCAGTTCTTC

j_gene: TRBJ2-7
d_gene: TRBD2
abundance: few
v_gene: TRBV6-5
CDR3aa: CASSYSSGSSYEQYF
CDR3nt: TGTGCCAGCAGTTATTCTAGCGGGAGCTCCTACGAGCAGTACTTC

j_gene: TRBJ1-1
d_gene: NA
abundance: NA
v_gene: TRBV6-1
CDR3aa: CASSDSDGLNTEAFF
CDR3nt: TGTGCCAGCAGTGATTCGGACGGGTTGAACACTGAAGCTTTCTTT

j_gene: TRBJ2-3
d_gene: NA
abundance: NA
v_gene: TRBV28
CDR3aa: CASSWEGESHPSTDTQYF
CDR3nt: TGTGCCAGCAGTTGGGAAGGGGAAAGTCACCCTAGCACAGATACGCAGTATTTT

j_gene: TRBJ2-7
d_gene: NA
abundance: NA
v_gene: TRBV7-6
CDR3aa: CASSLRAGEQYF
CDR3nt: TGTGCCAGCAGCTTACGAGCGGGCGAGCAGTACTTC

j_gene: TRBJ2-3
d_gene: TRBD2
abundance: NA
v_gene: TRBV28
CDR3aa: CASSLGLAGGIGTDTQYF
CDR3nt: TGTGCCAGCAGTTTAGGACTAGCGGGGGGGATCGGCACAGATACGCAGTATTTT

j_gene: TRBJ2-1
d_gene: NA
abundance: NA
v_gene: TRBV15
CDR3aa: CATRPPGGRQDEQFF
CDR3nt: TGTGCCACCAGGCCTCCCGGCGGGAGACAGGATGAGCAGTTCTTC

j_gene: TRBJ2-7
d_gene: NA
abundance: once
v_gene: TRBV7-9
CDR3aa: CASSLGTQSYEQYF
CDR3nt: TGTGCCAGCAGCTTAGGGACACAATCCTACGAGCAGTACTTC

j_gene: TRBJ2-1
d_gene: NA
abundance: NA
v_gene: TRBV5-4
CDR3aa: CASSLGPDFSSYNEQFF
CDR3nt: TGTGCCAGCAGCTTGGGTCCGGACTTTTCCTCCTACAATGAGCAGTTCTTC